This is a list of T cell receptor beta chains from one sample in a study of cytomegalovirus exposure and HLA in healthy donors. Libraries were prepared by immunoSEQ multiplex PCR; TCRdb keeps only in-frame clonotypes and omits some of them. The sample has 150,000 to 200,000 clones; roughly four fifths are singletons. What was sequenced was PBMCs. The receptor source for this set is a man aged 18-30 years in good health and CMV-seronegative. Both conserved end residues are part of each CDR3. A D gene is named only where the DNA matches it firmly. Clone size is shown for a subset of rows, as once, few, many or a class of expanded clone.

V	size	D	J	CDR3	DNA
TRBV28	once	-	TRBJ1-4	CASSPGRNEKLFF	TGTGCCAGCAGTCCGGGTCGTAATGAAAAACTGTTTTTT
TRBV5-8	-	TRBD1	TRBJ2-5	CASRRDSLTQYF	TGTGCCAGCCGCCGGGACAGTCTGACCCAGTACTTC
TRBV6-1	-	TRBD1	TRBJ2-7	CASSLTGGYYEQYF	TGTGCCAGCAGCCTGACAGGGGGTTACTACGAGCAGTACTTC
TRBV6-1	few	-	TRBJ1-6	CASSPQNSPLHF	TGTGCCAGCAGTCCACAGAATTCACCCCTCCACTTT
TRBV10-3	-	-	TRBJ2-6	CAISESLSSGANVLTF	TGTGCCATCAGTGAGTCCTTGAGCTCTGGGGCCAACGTCCTGACTTTC
TRBV30	-	TRBD1	TRBJ2-7	CAWRPWDSYEQYF	TGTGCCTGGAGGCCCTGGGACAGTTACGAGCAGTACTTC
TRBV11-2	-	TRBD2	TRBJ2-1	CASSLSGEGHNEQFF	TGTGCCAGCAGTCTCAGCGGGGAGGGCCACAATGAGCAGTTCTTC
TRBV9	-	-	TRBJ2-3	CASSVYGDTQYF	TGTGCCAGCAGCGTATACGGAGATACGCAGTATTTT
TRBV29-1	-	TRBD1	TRBJ1-2	CSAVTGQSTTF	TGCAGCGCCGTCACGGGACAGAGCACTACCTTC
TRBV7-9	few	-	TRBJ1-1	CASSSQDFTEAFF	TGTGCCAGCAGCTCTCAGGACTTCACTGAAGCTTTCTTT
TRBV4-2	-	TRBD2	TRBJ2-5	CASSQGELATQETQYF	TGTGCCAGCAGCCAAGGGGAACTAGCGACCCAAGAGACCCAGTACTTC
TRBV4-1	few	TRBD1	TRBJ2-7	CASSQPGQGLHEQYF	TGCGCCAGCAGCCAGCCGGGACAGGGACTACACGAGCAGTACTTC
TRBV7-6	-	-	TRBJ2-5	CASGKDSNQETQYF	TGTGCCAGCGGCAAGGACAGCAACCAAGAGACCCAGTACTTC
TRBV6-1	-	TRBD2	TRBJ2-2	CASSEAWGGTGELFF	TGTGCCAGCAGTGAAGCTTGGGGGGGCACCGGGGAGCTGTTTTTT
TRBV6-5	-	-	TRBJ2-6	CASSYILGAGANVLTF	TGTGCCAGCAGTTACATATTAGGGGCTGGGGCCAACGTCCTGACTTTC
TRBV14	few	-	TRBJ2-1	CASSQDRHNEQFF	TGTGCCAGCAGCCAAGATCGTCACAATGAGCAGTTCTTC
TRBV5-4	few	-	TRBJ2-3	CASSLDTGFTDTQYF	TGTGCCAGCAGCTTGGATACAGGTTTCACAGATACGCAGTATTTT
TRBV4-3	-	TRBD1	TRBJ2-7	CASSQAEGTGSYEQYF	TGCGCCAGCAGCCAAGCTGAGGGGACAGGCTCCTACGAGCAGTACTTC
TRBV28	-	TRBD1	TRBJ1-5	CASRLQGNNQPQHF	TGTGCCAGCAGACTACAGGGGAACAATCAGCCCCAGCATTTT
TRBV27	-	-	TRBJ2-2	CASSLFKNTGELFF	TGTGCCAGCAGTTTGTTCAAGAACACCGGGGAGCTGTTTTTT
TRBV14	-	-	TRBJ2-7	CASSSGLRLYEQYF	TGTGCCAGCTCGTCTGGACTCCGGCTTTACGAGCAGTACTTC
TRBV11-3	-	-	TRBJ1-3	CASSLVDSRVRLYTIYF	TGTGCCAGCAGCTTAGTAGATTCCAGGGTAAGATTATACACCATATATTTT
TRBV5-1	-	TRBD1	TRBJ2-1	CASSLGQGDEQFF	TGCGCCAGCAGCTTGGGACAGGGGGATGAGCAGTTCTTC
TRBV11-3	-	TRBD2	TRBJ2-1	CASSLQAGDEKFF	TGTGCCAGCAGCTTACAGGCGGGGGATGAGAAGTTCTTC
TRBV19	once	TRBD1	TRBJ2-5	CASSTRQGQETQYF	TGTGCCAGTAGTACGCGACAGGGCCAAGAGACCCAGTACTTC
TRBV7-2	-	TRBD1	TRBJ1-6	CASSLAGWDRRSPLHF	TGTGCCAGCAGCTTAGCCGGGTGGGACAGGCGGTCACCCCTCCACTTT
TRBV6-1	-	-	TRBJ1-1	CASSGDRMNTEAFF	TGTGCCAGCAGTGGCGACAGAATGAACACTGAAGCTTTCTTT
TRBV9	few	-	TRBJ1-3	CASSKQVLGNTIYF	TGTGCCAGCAGCAAACAGGTCTTGGGAAACACCATATATTTT
TRBV5-1	-	TRBD2	TRBJ2-7	CASAQGTSGGRYEQYF	TGCGCCAGCGCCCAGGGCACCAGCGGGGGGCGGTACGAGCAGTACTTC
TRBV7-2	-	-	TRBJ2-5	CASSPRNRAHGEGGWNF	TGTGCCAGCAGCCCAAGAAACCGGGCTCATGGGGAGGGGGGTTGGAACTTC
TRBV7-2	-	-	TRBJ2-6	CASSLSGTPISGANVLTF	TGTGCCAGCAGCTTATCGGGGACACCCATTTCTGGGGCCAACGTCCTGACTTTC
TRBV19	-	-	TRBJ2-2	CASSGGASPNTGELFF	TGTGCCTCTAGTGGGGGGGCGTCCCCGAACACCGGGGAGCTGTTTTTT
TRBV11-1	-	TRBD2	TRBJ2-7	CASAGARYEQYF	TGTGCCAGCGCGGGAGCTAGGTACGAGCAGTACTTC
TRBV28	-	TRBD2	TRBJ2-3	CASSRPLLAGGRDTQYF	TGTGCCAGCAGCCGTCCCCTACTAGCGGGAGGTCGGGATACGCAGTATTTT
TRBV6-4	few	TRBD2	TRBJ2-3	CASSENGGATDTQYF	TGTGCCAGCAGTGAGAACGGGGGGGCCACAGATACGCAGTATTTT
TRBV7-9	-	-	TRBJ2-5	CASSLQGRLETQYF	TGTGCCAGCAGCTTACAGGGTCGGTTGGAGACCCAGTACTTC
TRBV19	-	-	TRBJ2-1	CASSILRGRGYNEQFF	TGTGCCAGTAGTATTCTCAGGGGACGGGGATACAATGAGCAGTTCTTC
TRBV21-1	-	-	TRBJ2-5	CASSKVWHSNEMAQYF	TGTGCCAGCAGCAAAGTATGGCATTCCAATGAAATGGCCCAGTACTTC
TRBV6-5	-	-	TRBJ2-3	CASSLGLRGLDTQYF	TGTGCCAGCAGTTTGGGTTTACGGGGTTTAGATACGCAGTATTTT
TRBV9	-	-	TRBJ2-1	CASRQGPYNEQFF	TGTGCCAGCAGACAGGGACCTTACAATGAGCAGTTCTTC
TRBV7-9	-	-	TRBJ2-5	CASSSNPQETQYF	TGTGCCAGCAGTTCTAACCCACAAGAGACCCAGTACTTC
TRBV5-4	once	-	TRBJ2-3	CASSLGPADTQYF	TGTGCCAGCAGCTTGGGTCCGGCAGATACGCAGTATTTT
TRBV5-5	-	TRBD1	TRBJ2-3	CASSQDRDRTTDTQYF	TGTGCCAGCAGCCAGGACCGGGACAGGACCACAGATACGCAGTATTTT
TRBV4-1	-	-	TRBJ2-7	CASSQDLGGYLPRDSTYEQYF	TGCGCCAGCAGCCAAGATCTTGGGGGGTATTTACCTCGGGACAGTACCTACGAGCAGTACTTC
TRBV6-5	-	-	TRBJ2-7	CASSPPGFYEQYF	TGTGCCAGCAGTCCCCCGGGATTCTACGAGCAGTACTTC
TRBV9	-	-	TRBJ1-6	CASSSGGRGYNSPLHF	TGTGCCAGCAGCTCGGGGGGGAGGGGCTATAATTCACCCCTCCACTTT
TRBV7-7	-	-	TRBJ2-1	CASSLGRGDEQFF	TGTGCTAGCAGCTTGGGCAGGGGCGATGAGCAGTTCTTC
TRBV7-2	-	-	TRBJ2-5	CASSPVGGQETQYF	TGTGCCAGCAGCCCGGTCGGGGGGCAGGAGACCCAGTACTTC
TRBV5-4	-	-	TRBJ2-3	CASAWGRRLDTQYF	TGTGCCAGCGCCTGGGGGCGGAGATTGGATACGCAGTATTTT
TRBV6-5	-	TRBD1	TRBJ1-3	CASSYSKGTEGNTIYF	TGTGCCAGCAGTTATTCCAAGGGGACAGAGGGAAACACCATATATTTT
TRBV10-2	-	-	TRBJ2-2	CASSVQGRGELFF	TGCGCCAGCAGTGTTCAGGGAAGGGGGGAGCTGTTTTTT
TRBV27	-	-	TRBJ2-1	CASLRDRSYNEQFF	TGTGCCAGCCTCCGGGATCGCTCCTACAATGAGCAGTTCTTC
TRBV5-1	-	-	TRBJ2-3	CASSLERSRDTQYF	TGCGCCAGCAGCTTAGAACGGTCCCGTGATACGCAGTATTTT
TRBV10-3	-	TRBD1	TRBJ1-4	CAISESGTDNEKLFF	TGTGCCATCAGTGAGTCGGGGACAGATAATGAAAAACTGTTTTTT
TRBV6-6	-	TRBD2	TRBJ2-7	CASSSGTSYEQYF	TGTGCCAGCAGTTCCGGGACTAGCTACGAGCAGTACTTC